Below are 14 T cell receptor beta chains sequenced from a single sample in a study of CD8 T cells in ankylosing spondylitis. TCRdb reprocessed the 5' RACE reads with MiXCR, giving one entry per CDR3 protein. Of some 150,000 distinct CDR3 sequences listed, roughly 44% are singletons. Sequencing was performed on synovial fluid, either unsorted or a sorted T cell fraction (not recorded which). These receptors all stem from a male donor with ankylosing spondylitis.

This chain uses TRBV29-1 with TRBJ2-5; a weak D match, TRBD2 (6 bases). This CDR3 spans 17 amino acids. Trimming removed 6 bases from V and 5 bases from J, with 28 bases in between. Germline V gene lookup returns CDR1 SQVTM and CDR2 ANQGSEA. CDR3 nucleotide sequence: TGCAGCGTCGTCCTCTGGGGCCTGGGGTCTAGCGAGGAGACCCAGTACTTC. Its protein is CSVVLWGLGSSEETQYF.

In its sample, this clonotype was seen many times. This chain joins TRBV12-3 or TRBV12-4 and TRBJ2-7; possible D gene TRBD2, 5 bases. V was cut by 1 base and J by 4 bases, with 11 bases left in between. This CDR3 is built from 14 residues. CDR3 nucleotide sequence: TGTGCCAGCAGTTTAGGCCTAGCCGCTTACGAGCAGTACTTC. Translation gives CASSLGLAAYEQYF.

The chain links TRBV20-1 to TRBJ1-5, with no clear D. V lost 1 base to trimming and J lost 4 bases, with 14 bases between them. Germline CDR1 reads DFQATT; CDR2 reads SNEGSKA (reference sequence). The CDR3 loop spans 15 amino acids. The CDR3 sequence: CSARASRSPNQPQHF. CDR3 in DNA: TGCAGTGCTAGAGCCTCCAGGAGCCCTAATCAGCCCCAGCATTTT.

This clonotype was seen only a few times. The chain joins TRBV3-1 to TRBJ2-1; D gene uncertain. Looked up from germline, CDR1 is LGHDT and CDR2 is YNNKEL (reference sequence). This CDR3 comprises 16 residues. V lost 0 bases, J lost 8 bases, and 17 bases lay in between. The CDR3 is CASSQDPRALGYEQFF. The DNA for the CDR3 is TGTGCCAGCAGCCAAGATCCCCGGGCCCTGGGTTATGAGCAGTTCTTC.

The V call is TRBV3-1, the J call TRBJ2-7, with 7 bases matching TRBD2. The germline CDR1 and CDR2 sequences are LGHDT and YNNKEL (reference sequence). V lost 0 bases, J lost 7 bases, and 9 bases stayed unmatched. The length of the CDR3 is 15 residues. The CDR3 loop reads CASSQEGAGAGEQYF. For the CDR3, the DNA is TGTGCCAGCAGCCAAGAGGGTGCGGGAGCGGGGGAGCAGTACTTC.

The chain carries TRBV7-9 and TRBJ1-5; 8 bases match TRBD1. Germline CDR1 SEHNR, CDR2 FQNEAQ (reference sequence). V gave up 5 bases and J gave up 5 bases; unmatched junction bases: 14. The CDR3 runs 17 residues. CDR3 sequence: CASSPSGTKQGDQPQHF. The CDR3 nucleotides are TGTGCCAGCAGCCCAAGTGGGACGAAACAGGGGGATCAGCCCCAGCATTTT. Full variable domain (outside the CDR3, taken from reference TRBV7-9 and TRBJ1-5): DTGVSQNPRHKITKRGQNVTFRCDPISEHNRLYWYRQTLGQGPEFLTYFQNEAQLEKSRLLSDRFSAERPKGSFSTLEIQRTEQGDSAMYLCASSPSGTKQGDQPQHFGDGTRLSIL.

A note on this clonotype: One end of the junction is discordant with germline, which a read error may explain. The rearrangement links TRBV7-9 to TRBJ2-1, with D uncertain. This CDR3 is built from 13 residues. CDR1 is SEHNR, CDR2 FQNEAQ, per germline (reference sequence). In nucleotides, the CDR3 is TGTGCCAGCAACTTACGTACATTCAATGAGCAGTTCTTC. It is translated as CASNLRTFNEQFF.

This clonotype came up a few times. The genes are TRBV11-2 and TRBJ1-1, with unresolved D. Germline CDR1 and CDR2: SGHAT and FQNNGV. The CDR3 runs 18 residues. Deletions cut 0 bases from V and 4 bases from J, with 21 bases between. CDR3 sequence: CASSLDRRGNHRGTEAFF. The CDR3 DNA reads as TGTGCCAGCAGCTTAGACCGCCGCGGGAATCACCGAGGCACTGAAGCTTTCTTT. Together with reference TRBV11-2 and TRBJ1-1, the CDR3 gives the full variable domain: EAGVAQSPRYKIIEKRQSVAFWCNPISGHATLYWYQQILGQGPKLLIQFQNNGVVDDSQLPKDRFSAERLKGVDSTLKIQPAKLEDSAVYLCASSLDRRGNHRGTEAFFGQGTRLTVV.

The chain carries TRBV6-5 and TRBJ2-1; a possible D gene is TRBD1 (6 bases). Germline lookup yields CDR1 MNHEY and CDR2 SVGAGI. Trimming cost V 9 bases and J 5 bases, with 14 bases left between them. The CDR3 extends over 13 amino acids. CDR3 loop: CARCSGHNNEQFF. The CDR3 nucleotides are TGTGCCAGATGCTCGGGACACAACAATGAGCAGTTCTTC.

This clonotype was counted only a few times. The chain has TRBV4-1 and TRBJ2-3; no clear D gene. Germline CDR1 and CDR2: MGHRA and YSYEKL. The V end was cut by 3 bases, the J end by 4 bases, with 11 bases between. CDR3 length equals 14 residues. In DNA, the CDR3 is TGCGCCAGCAGCCAGTACTTCCCGGCAGATACGCAGTATTTT. This gives the protein CASSQYFPADTQYF.

The chain uses TRBV7-9 and TRBJ1-4, with TRBD1 as a possible D gene (5 bases). Per the germline V gene, CDR1 is SEHNR and CDR2 is FQNEAQ (reference sequence). This CDR3 has 14 residues. V dropped 2 bases and J dropped 4 bases, with 8 bases sitting between them. CDR3 bases: TGTGCCAGCAGCTTACAGGGACTTAATGAAAAACTGTTTTTT. Translated, it gives CASSLQGLNEKLFF.

J is TRBJ1-5 and V is TRBV28; D remains unclear. V shed 2 bases and J shed 5 bases, with 16 bases lying between them. Germline V lookup: CDR1 MDHEN, CDR2 SYDVKM. This CDR3 contains 16 residues. DNA for the CDR3: TGTGCCAGCAGTTTAAGTCTCGGGTTTTCTTATCAGCCCCAGCATTTT. Amino acids: CASSLSLGFSYQPQHF.

This clonotype was recorded a few times. CDR3 sequence reads: CASSFASSYNEQFF. As DNA, the CDR3 is TGTGCCAGCAGTTTTGCGAGCTCCTACAATGAGCAGTTCTTC. The genes are TRBV12-3 or TRBV12-4 and TRBJ2-1; no clear D. Deletions cut 3 bases from V and 0 bases from J, with 6 bases between. The CDR3 covers 14 residues.

The V and J genes are TRBV27 and TRBJ1-2, with 9 bases matching TRBD1. The germline V gene has CDR1 MNHEY and CDR2 SMNVEV (reference sequence). The CDR3 consists of 14 residues. The V segment lost 4 bases and the J segment 4 bases; nucleotides outside the gene matches: 4. CDR3 residues: CASSSGQGLYGYTF. CDR3 nucleotides: TGTGCCAGCAGTTCGGGACAGGGACTCTATGGCTACACCTTC.